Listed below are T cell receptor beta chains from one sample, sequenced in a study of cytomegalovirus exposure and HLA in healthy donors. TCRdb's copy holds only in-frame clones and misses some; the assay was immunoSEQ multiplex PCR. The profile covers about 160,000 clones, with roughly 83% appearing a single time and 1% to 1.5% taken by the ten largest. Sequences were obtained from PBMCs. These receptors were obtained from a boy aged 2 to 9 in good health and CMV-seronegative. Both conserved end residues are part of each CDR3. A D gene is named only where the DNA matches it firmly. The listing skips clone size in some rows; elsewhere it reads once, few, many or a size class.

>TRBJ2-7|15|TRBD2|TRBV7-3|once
CASSLTAAGAYEQYF
TGTGCCAGCAGCTTAACGGCGGCGGGAGCCTACGAGCAGTACTTC
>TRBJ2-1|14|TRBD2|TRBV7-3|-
CASSLGLAGGEQFF
TGTGCCAGCAGCCTAGGACTAGCGGGAGGTGAGCAGTTCTTC
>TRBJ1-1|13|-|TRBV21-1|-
CASSGEGNTEAFF
TGTGCCAGCAGCGGAGAGGGTAACACTGAAGCTTTCTTT
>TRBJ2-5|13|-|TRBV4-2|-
CASRGGAEETQYF
TGTGCCAGCAGGGGGGGAGCGGAAGAGACCCAGTACTTC
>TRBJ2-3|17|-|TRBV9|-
CASSVGVTFRQQDTQYF
TGTGCCAGCAGCGTGGGAGTCACCTTTAGACAACAAGATACGCAGTATTTT
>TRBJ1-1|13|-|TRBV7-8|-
CASSALLGVGAFF
TGTGCCAGCAGCGCCCTTTTAGGGGTCGGAGCTTTCTTT
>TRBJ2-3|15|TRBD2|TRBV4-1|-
CASSQPGLTLDTQYF
TGCGCCAGCAGCCAACCGGGACTAACTTTGGATACGCAGTATTTT
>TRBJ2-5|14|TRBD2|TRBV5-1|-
CASSPGLAGARNYF
TGCGCCAGCAGCCCTGGACTAGCGGGAGCGAGGAATTACTTC
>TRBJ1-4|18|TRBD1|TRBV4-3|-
CASSQDSGQGASNEKLFF
TGCGCCAGCAGCCAAGATTCAGGACAGGGGGCTTCCAATGAAAAACTGTTTTTT
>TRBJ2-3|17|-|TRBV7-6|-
CASSLAPAGGPGDTQYF
TGTGCCAGCAGCTTAGCTCCGGCCGGGGGGCCGGGAGATACGCAGTATTTT
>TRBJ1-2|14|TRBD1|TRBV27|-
CASSAAGGNYGYTF
TGTGCCAGCAGTGCTGCAGGGGGCAACTATGGCTACACCTTC
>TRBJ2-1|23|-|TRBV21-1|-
CASSKDGDRGSTMSSSSGQEQFF
-
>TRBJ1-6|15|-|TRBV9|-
CASSGGGQANSPLHF
TGTGCCAGCAGCGGGGGGGGACAAGCCAATTCACCCCTCCACTTT
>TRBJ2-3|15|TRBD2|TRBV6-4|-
CASSESGGGTDTQYF
TGTGCCAGCAGTGAAAGCGGGGGGGGCACAGATACGCAGTATTTT
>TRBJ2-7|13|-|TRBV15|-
CATSRKKGDEQYF
TGTGCCACCAGCAGAAAAAAGGGAGACGAGCAGTACTTC
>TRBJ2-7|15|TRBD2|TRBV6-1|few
CASSGSTSGYYEQYF
TGTGCCAGCAGTGGTAGCACTAGCGGATACTACGAGCAGTACTTC
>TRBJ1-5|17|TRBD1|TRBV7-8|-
CASSLGPTGESNQPQHF
TGTGCCAGCAGCTTAGGACCCACAGGGGAAAGCAATCAGCCCCAGCATTTT
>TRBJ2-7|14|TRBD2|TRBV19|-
CASSNSGSSYEQYF
TGTGCCAGTAGTAACAGCGGGAGCTCCTACGAGCAGTACTTC
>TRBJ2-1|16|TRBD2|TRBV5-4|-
CASSSVAGGPYNEQFF
TGTGCCAGCAGCTCCGTAGCGGGAGGACCCTACAATGAGCAGTTCTTC
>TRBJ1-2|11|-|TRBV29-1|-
CSLTDSYGYTF
TGCAGCTTAACGGACAGCTATGGCTACACCTTC
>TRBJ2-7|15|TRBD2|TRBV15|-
CATSRGGGYLYEQYF
TGTGCCACCAGCAGAGGGGGGGGATACTTGTACGAGCAGTACTTC
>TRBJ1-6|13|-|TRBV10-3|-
CAIRQEYNSPLHF
TGTGCCATCAGACAGGAATATAATTCACCCCTCCACTTT
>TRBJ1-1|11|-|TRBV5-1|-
CASSLGSEAFF
TGCGCCAGCAGCTTAGGGAGTGAAGCTTTCTTT
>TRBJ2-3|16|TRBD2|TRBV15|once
CATSRASGSGTDTQYF
TGTGCCACCAGCAGAGCTAGCGGGAGCGGAACAGATACGCAGTATTTT
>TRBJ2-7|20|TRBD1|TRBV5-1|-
CASSNEGTGGPKRERYEQYF
TGCGCCAGCAGCAACGAGGGGACAGGGGGTCCGAAGCGGGAGAGGTACGAGCAGTACTTC
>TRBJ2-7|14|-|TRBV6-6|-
CASSYKIPGAEQYF
TGTGCCAGCAGTTACAAGATCCCAGGCGCCGAGCAGTACTTC
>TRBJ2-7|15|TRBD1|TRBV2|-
CASSESGGETYEQYF
TGTGCCAGCAGTGAATCAGGGGGTGAAACCTACGAGCAGTACTTC
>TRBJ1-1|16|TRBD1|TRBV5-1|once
CASSLKTRGPNTEAFF
TGCGCCAGCAGCCTGAAAACCAGGGGGCCAAACACTGAAGCTTTCTTT
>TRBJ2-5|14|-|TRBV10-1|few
CASSESPSRETQYF
TGCGCCAGCAGTGAGTCCCCTAGCAGGGAGACCCAGTACTTC
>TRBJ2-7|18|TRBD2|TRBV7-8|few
CASSLGSPVWGEGYEQYF
TGTGCCAGCAGCTTAGGGAGCCCCGTTTGGGGGGAGGGTTACGAGCAGTACTTC
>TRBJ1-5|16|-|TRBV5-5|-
CASSLGGGAGNQPQHF
TGTGCCAGCAGCTTGGGCGGGGGGGCGGGCAATCAGCCCCAGCATTTT
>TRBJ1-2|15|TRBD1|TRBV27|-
CASGLPGQNYYGYTF
TGTGCCAGCGGGCTTCCGGGACAGAATTACTATGGCTACACCTTC
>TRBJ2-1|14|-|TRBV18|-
CASSQEVGGNEQFF
TGTGCCAGCTCTCAAGAGGTGGGGGGCAATGAGCAGTTCTTC
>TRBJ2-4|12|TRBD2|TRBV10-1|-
CASRGLVDIQYF
TGCGCCAGCAGGGGACTAGTTGACATTCAGTACTTC
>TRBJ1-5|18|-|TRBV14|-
CASSQDSPGINRDQPQHF
TGTGCCAGCAGCCAAGACTCCCCCGGGATAAATCGGGATCAGCCCCAGCATTTT
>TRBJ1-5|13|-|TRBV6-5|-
CASSKNSNQPQHF
TGTGCCAGCAGCAAAAATAGCAATCAGCCCCAGCATTTT
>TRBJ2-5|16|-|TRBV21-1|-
CASSTVASGSRETQYF
-
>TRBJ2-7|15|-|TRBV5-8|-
CASSLLAGTGYEQYF
TGTGCCAGCAGCTTGTTGGCAGGGACTGGCTACGAGCAGTACTTT